These 24 T cell receptor beta chains share one sample of origin, sequenced in a study of blood T cell repertoires in COVID-19 (dated by TCRdb to the early 2020s). Libraries were constructed by the immunoSEQ multiplex PCR assay. TCRdb stores this immuneACCESS table with in-frame sequences only. Part of the clones is absent; in the studies checked, under half of the shortfall reflects unresolved V genes, and no reason is known for the rest. Within this sample are under 200,000 clones, with 79% of them counted one time only. The ten top clones hold 7.5% to 8.5% of the sample. The source material was peripheral blood. These receptors originate from an older woman with COVID-19, enrolled during active disease.

This chain links TRBV7-2 with TRBJ2-7; TRBD1 matches at 8 bases. J was trimmed by 5 bases and V by 5 bases; bases with no gene match: 8. The CDR3 length is 14 residues. The germline V gene encodes CDR1 SGHTA and CDR2 FQGNSA. CDR3 sequence: CASSIRTGKNEQYF. The CDR3 region has the DNA TGTGCCAGCAGCATCAGGACAGGGAAAAACGAGCAGTACTTC.

The gene calls are TRBV3-1 (or the pseudogene TRBV3-2) and TRBJ2-2; tentative D call: TRBD1 (5 bases). V shed 1 base and J shed 0 bases, with 12 bases lying between them. CDR3 length: 17 amino acids. The germline CDR1 and CDR2 sequences are LGHDT and YNNKEL (reference sequence). Written as DNA, the CDR3 is TGTGCCAGCAGCCAAGTTAAGGACACCACGAACACCGGGGAGCTGTTTTTT. Its translation: CASSQVKDTTNTGELFF.

This chain links TRBV27 with TRBJ2-7; D might be TRBD1 (6 bases). The CDR3 loop spans 15 amino acids. Trimming took 3 bases from V and 2 from J, leaving 14 bases between them. Germline CDR1 reads MNHEY; CDR2 reads SMNVEV (reference sequence). CDR3 residues: CASSFREGVTYEQYF. In DNA, the CDR3 is TGTGCCAGCAGTTTTCGAGAGGGGGTTACCTACGAGCAGTACTTC.

The genes are TRBV5-1 and TRBJ2-1, with D unresolved. V lost 5 bases, J lost 6 bases, and 15 bases lay in between. The CDR3 length is 14 residues. From germline, CDR1 is SGHRS and CDR2 YFSETQ. Here the CDR3 DNA reads TGCGCCAGCAGTTACGACTCTCCGTTCAATGAGCAGTTCTTC. Its translation: CASSYDSPFNEQFF.

This chain uses TRBV15 with TRBJ2-1, with D possibly matching TRBD1 (6 bases). The CDR3 runs to 18 residues. Germline V gene sequence: CDR1 LNHNV, CDR2 YYDKDF (reference sequence). V lost 2 bases and J 2 bases, leaving 19 bases between the germline ends. CDR3 in amino acids: CATSRSGSGVSTYNEQFF. The CDR3 DNA reads TGTGCCACCAGCAGAAGTGGGTCAGGGGTGAGCACCTACAATGAGCAGTTCTTC.

This clone was picked up one time. The J gene is TRBJ2-3, the V gene TRBV23-1, with a possible D match to TRBD2 (5 bases). TRBV23-1 is known as an ORF, though its function is uncertain. The V end lost 0 bases, the J end lost 7 bases, and 29 bases lay between the germline ends. The CDR3 is 20 residues long. The CDR3, as DNA: TGCGCCAGCAGTCAATCCGCAGTTGTCGGGATAATTGAAAAAGAGAATACGCAGTATTTT. As protein: CASSQSAVVGIIEKENTQYF.

V is TRBV4-2 and J is TRBJ2-5; TRBD2 matches at 8 bases. The V gene end was trimmed by 5 bases and the J gene end by 0 bases; junction bases not matched to a gene: 5. CDR1 is LGHNA, CDR2 YNFKEQ, per germline. This CDR3 comprises 15 residues. The CDR3: CASSVAGKNQETQYF. The CDR3 bases are TGTGCCAGCAGCGTAGCGGGGAAGAACCAAGAGACCCAGTACTTC.

This clone was counted a few times. V gene TRBV6-2 or TRBV6-3 combines with J gene TRBJ2-7; perhaps TRBD1 as D (6 bases). Germline V gene lookup returns CDR1 MNHEY and CDR2 SVGEGT. There are 13 residues in the CDR3. The germline V and J ends were trimmed by 2 bases and 11 bases, with 16 bases remaining between them. CDR3: CASSYAAQGNKYF. DNA for the CDR3: TGTGCCAGCAGTTACGCGGCACAGGGTAATAAGTACTTC.

The sample holds one count of this clone. V usage is TRBV5-1 and J usage is TRBJ1-2; 10 bases match TRBD1. V was clipped by 5 bases and J by 1 base; unmatched bases: 8. Germline lookup yields CDR1 SGHRS and CDR2 YFSETQ. The length of the CDR3 is 16 residues. The CDR3 loop reads CASRLTRDRGNYGYTF. As DNA, the CDR3 is TGCGCCAGCAGATTAACCCGGGACAGGGGTAACTATGGCTACACCTTC.

This clone showed up just once. The gene calls are TRBV9 and TRBJ2-7; TRBD1 matches at 9 bases. CDR1 SGDLS and CDR2 YYNGEE come from the germline V gene. Trimming removed 4 bases from V and 3 bases from J; junction bases left unmatched: 8. The CDR3 is made up of 15 amino acids. The CDR3 sequence: CASSPGTGSFYEQYF. CDR3 in DNA: TGTGCCAGCAGCCCTGGGACAGGGAGTTTCTACGAGCAGTACTTC. The full variable domain, in which reference TRBV9 and TRBJ2-7 provide the parts outside the CDR3, is DSGVTQTPKHLITATGQRVTLRCSPRSGDLSVYWYQQSLDQGLQFLIQYYNGEERAKGNILERFSAQQFPDLHSELNLSSLELGDSALYFCASSPGTGSFYEQYFGPGTRLTVT.

J is TRBJ1-2 and V is TRBV7-9; TRBD1 aligns across 8 bases. The V segment lost 6 bases and the J segment 4 bases; nucleotides outside the gene matches: 10. Germline loops: CDR1 SEHNR, CDR2 FQNEAQ (reference sequence). CDR3 length: 15 amino acids. CDR3 bases: TGTGCCAGCAGAGAGGACAGGGAGAAGGGCTATGGCTACACCTTC. Its translation is CASREDREKGYGYTF.

The CDR3, as DNA: TGCGCCAGCAGCTCACCATCCGGGACAGGGTTCGCCGGGGAGGGCTACACCTTC. This translates into CASSSPSGTGFAGEGYTF. The V and J genes are TRBV5-1 and TRBJ1-2; 9 bases agree with TRBD1. This CDR3 comprises 18 residues. J lost 8 bases, V lost 3 bases, and 20 bases had no gene match. Germline V CDR1 and CDR2: SGHRS, YFSETQ.

The CDR3 DNA reads TGTGCCAGCAGCCTCACTTTTTACAATGAGCAGTTCTTC. Translation gives CASSLTFYNEQFF. V usage is TRBV7-9 and J usage is TRBJ2-1; D uncertain. V gave up 5 bases and J gave up 4 bases, with 9 bases separating them. Germline-derived CDR1 and CDR2 are SEHNR and FQNEAQ (reference sequence). The CDR3 is made up of 13 amino acids.

This clone has ten or more counts. V and J are TRBV11-2 and TRBJ2-1; 8 positions agree with TRBD2. CDR1 is SGHAT, CDR2 FQNNGV, per germline. The CDR3 runs 15 residues. The V and J ends lost 4 bases and 8 bases, in that order; junction bases with no gene match: 10. Written as DNA, the CDR3 is TGTGCCAGCAGCTCCCAAACGACTAGCGCCCATGAGCAGTTCTTC. Translation: CASSSQTTSAHEQFF.

The rearrangement links TRBV7-6 to TRBJ1-5; 11 positions match TRBD1. CDR3 length: 15 amino acids. Germline lookup yields CDR1 SGHVS and CDR2 FNYEAQ. The V and J ends lost 5 bases and 7 bases, in that order; junction bases with no gene match: 7. CDR3 in amino acids: CASSQGQGGRQPQHF. In DNA, the CDR3 is TGTGCCAGCAGCCAGGGACAGGGGGGTAGACAGCCCCAGCATTTT.

The chain uses TRBV5-1 and TRBJ2-3, with unresolved D. With 1 base removed from V and 5 bases from J, the gap between germline ends came to 14 bases. The CDR3 loop spans 15 amino acids. Germline lookup yields CDR1 SGHRS and CDR2 YFSETQ. CDR3 DNA sequence: TGCGCCAGCAGCTTGAGTGTGGCGGCCGAAGATACGCAGTATTTT. Protein sequence: CASSLSVAAEDTQYF.

This clone occurred a few times. The V and J genes are TRBV15 and TRBJ2-7; 12 bases are shared with TRBD1. The length of the CDR3 is 13 residues. Trimming removed 8 bases from V and 6 bases from J; junction bases left unmatched: 5. Germline CDR1 and CDR2: LNHNV and YYDKDF (reference sequence). CDR3 coding DNA: TGTGCCACCGCACGGGACAGGGGGCGCGAGCAGTACTTC. It encodes CATARDRGREQYF.

The genes are TRBV4-2 and TRBJ2-5, with TRBD2 matching over 10 bases. The CDR3 runs to 15 residues. J was trimmed by 5 bases and V by 5 bases; bases with no gene match: 8. From germline, CDR1 is LGHNA and CDR2 YNFKEQ. CDR3: CASSSASGGGETQYF. CDR3 nucleotide sequence: TGTGCCAGCAGCTCCGCTAGCGGGGGCGGGGAGACCCAGTACTTC.

V and J are TRBV7-9 and TRBJ1-4, with 7 bases matching TRBD1. Germline trimming cut 5 bases from V and 5 bases from J; bases unmatched to any gene: 8. Germline V gives CDR1 SEHNR, CDR2 FQNEAQ (reference sequence). CDR3 length: 15 residues. The CDR3 DNA follows: TGTGCCAGCAGCACCCGGGACAGACCCAATGAAAAACTGTTTTTT. Its translation: CASSTRDRPNEKLFF.

The chain couples TRBV27 to TRBJ1-4; 9 bases match TRBD1. The CDR3 length is 20 residues. Germline V gene sequence: CDR1 MNHEY, CDR2 SMNVEV (reference sequence). V shed 0 bases, J shed 0 bases, and the junction held 11 bases outside the gene matches. CDR3 DNA: TGTGCCAGCAGTTTATCGGGCTCGGGACAGGGCCTAGCAACTAATGAAAAACTGTTTTTT. Protein sequence: CASSLSGSGQGLATNEKLFF.

The rearrangement links TRBV5-5 to TRBJ2-2, with 8 bases lining up with TRBD1. Germline values: CDR1 SGHKS, CDR2 YYEKEE (reference sequence). Germline trimming cut 0 bases from V and 2 bases from J; bases unmatched to any gene: 6. The CDR3 contains 17 residues. The CDR3, as DNA: TGTGCCAGCAGCTTGGCCCCCCAGGGGGCCAACACCGGGGAGCTGTTTTTT. Translated: CASSLAPQGANTGELFF.

V is TRBV7-6 and J is TRBJ2-2; TRBD2 is a possible D gene (5 bases). From germline, CDR1 is SGHVS and CDR2 FNYEAQ. V lost 5 bases and J 5 bases, leaving 15 bases between the germline ends. This CDR3 is built from 15 residues. The CDR3 DNA reads TGTGCCAGCAGCGTTGGGGAGAGTCCAACCGGGGAGCTGTTTTTT. It translates to CASSVGESPTGELFF. The whole variable domain, filled in from reference TRBV7-6 and TRBJ2-2, reads GAGVSQSPRYKVTKRGQDVALRCDPISGHVSLYWYRQALGQGPEFLTYFNYEAQQDKSGLPNDRFSAERPEGSISTLTIQRTEQRDSAMYRCASSVGESPTGELFFGEGSRLTVL.

The chain carries TRBV18 and TRBJ1-3; 7 nucleotides align to TRBD1. This CDR3 is 17 amino acids long. Germline lookup yields CDR1 KGHSH and CDR2 LQKENI. Trimming took 3 bases from V and 4 from J; bases not matched to a gene: 12. CDR3 protein: CASSPYLPGQTGNTIYF. In DNA, the CDR3 is TGTGCCAGCTCACCGTATCTACCGGGACAGACAGGAAACACCATATATTTT. The full variable domain, in which reference TRBV18 and TRBJ1-3 provide the parts outside the CDR3, is NAGVMQNPRHLVRRRGQEARLRCSPMKGHSHVYWYRQLPEEGLKFMVYLQKENIIDESGMPKERFSAEFPKEGPSILRIQQVVRGDSAAYFCASSPYLPGQTGNTIYFGEGSWLTVV.

The chain links TRBV13 to TRBJ1-4; 7 positions agree with TRBD1. The V gene end was trimmed by 5 bases and the J gene end by 8 bases; junction bases not matched to a gene: 11. The CDR3 is made up of 15 amino acids. Per germline, CDR1 PRHDT and CDR2 FYEKMQ (reference sequence). CDR3 in DNA: TGTGCCAGCAGCACCTCGACAGGGTTGAAGGAAAAACTGTTTTTT. It yields the protein CASSTSTGLKEKLFF.